The source of this T cell receptor (beta chain) is a study of beta chain features in type 1 diabetes. General study results and limits: All four CD4+ subsets of Type 1 diabetes patients contained TCRB CDR3s that were moderately but significantly shorter. The cDNA sequencing approach could over-represent high-TCR-expressing cells.

As concerns this clone: Its target is not known.

All of the isolated RNA was reverse transcribed, so expressed TCRB transcripts were sequenced. The assay was immunoSEQ multiplex PCR, and TCRdb's table has in-frame clones only and misses some. The table records 130,000 or so clones, around 10% of them present only once. Sequenced material: central memory CD4+ T cells from blood. The TCR sequence derives from a man aged 25 to 45 with type 1 diabetes.

In nucleotides, the CDR3 is TGCGCCAGCAGCCTACAGGACGCCGGGGAGCTGTTTTTT. This translates into CASSLQDAGELFF. The gene calls are TRBV5-1 and TRBJ2-2; D is perhaps TRBD1 (5 bases). V was trimmed by 4 bases and J by 6 bases, leaving 10 bases between them. Germline V gene data show CDR1 as SGHRS and CDR2 as YFSETQ. The CDR3 runs 13 residues.